A selection of T cell receptor beta chains follows, all from one sample in a study of brain T cells in children with intractable seizures. Profiled with immunoSEQ multiplex PCR; TCRdb holds only in-frame clones, not every one. The data contain approximately 330,000 clones, over 90% of them singletons. Sequenced material: peripheral blood, taken more than 4 months after surgery. These receptors all come from a boy under two years old with tuberous sclerosis and intractable seizures. Each CDR3 is given with its conserved first and last residue. Each record gives: clone size, V gene, D gene, J gene, CDR3 DNA, CDR3 protein. D genes are given only for firm matches. Size values are once, few and many counts, or a class for expanded clones, and some rows have none.

size: .
V: TRBV21-1
D: .
J: TRBJ2-7
DNA: TGTGCCAGCAGCAAAGGACGGGTGAGCTTGTACGAGCAGTACTTC
CDR3: CASSKGRVSLYEQYF

size: once
V: TRBV30
D: .
J: TRBJ2-3
DNA: TGTGCCTGGAGCACTAAGCCATTCTCAGATACGCAGTATTTT
CDR3: CAWSTKPFSDTQYF

size: .
V: TRBV5-1
D: .
J: TRBJ2-2
DNA: TGCGCCAGCAGCATTGGGTTGGGACCCAAAAAGAACACCGGGGAGCTGTTTTTT
CDR3: CASSIGLGPKKNTGELFF

size: .
V: TRBV7-8
D: TRBD2
J: TRBJ2-1
DNA: TGTGCCAGCAGCCCTGCGCTAGCGGGAGGCGGGCAGTTCTTC
CDR3: CASSPALAGGGQFF

size: .
V: TRBV3-1/TRBV3-2
D: .
J: TRBJ1-5
DNA: TGTGCCAGCAGCCAAGCAGGGGCGCGCAATCAGCCCCAGCATTTT
CDR3: CASSQAGARNQPQHF

size: .
V: TRBV28
D: .
J: TRBJ2-1
DNA: TGTGCCAGCAGTTTATTCGGCGGGCCCTACAATGAGCAGTTCTTC
CDR3: CASSLFGGPYNEQFF

size: .
V: TRBV13
D: .
J: TRBJ2-7
DNA: TGTGCCAGCCGGAGTAGCGGACGCTCCTACGAGCAGTACTTC
CDR3: CASRSSGRSYEQYF

size: once
V: TRBV4-1
D: .
J: TRBJ2-6
DNA: TGCGCCAGCAGCCAAGGCCCGGGTTTCAGCTCTGGGGCCAACGTCCTGACTTTC
CDR3: CASSQGPGFSSGANVLTF

size: once
V: TRBV27
D: .
J: TRBJ1-4
DNA: TGTGCCAGCAGTTTCAGGGGTGAAAAACTGTTTTTT
CDR3: CASSFRGEKLFF

size: .
V: TRBV3-1/TRBV3-2
D: .
J: TRBJ1-3
DNA: TGTGCCAGCGGGGCTGGCTCTGGAAACACCATATATTTT
CDR3: CASGAGSGNTIYF

size: .
V: TRBV30
D: .
J: TRBJ2-7
DNA: TGTGCCTGGAGCAGTGGCAGAGCAAGCTACTACGAGCAGTACTTC
CDR3: CAWSSGRASYYEQYF

size: .
V: TRBV5-1
D: .
J: TRBJ1-1
DNA: TGCGCCAGCAGCTTGGGGGTGGCGGCTGAAGCTTTCTTT
CDR3: CASSLGVAAEAFF

size: .
V: TRBV27
D: TRBD2
J: TRBJ2-3
DNA: TGTGCCAGCAGTTTTGGACTAGCGGGTACAATCACAGATACGCAGTATTTT
CDR3: CASSFGLAGTITDTQYF

size: .
V: TRBV4-1
D: TRBD1
J: TRBJ2-7
DNA: TGCGCCAGCAGCCCCCACTTGGACAGGGGAACCTACGAGCAGTACTTC
CDR3: CASSPHLDRGTYEQYF

size: .
V: TRBV10-1
D: .
J: TRBJ2-1
DNA: TGCGCCAGCAGTGAGAGTTGGCTAGCCAGCTACAATGAGCAGTTCTTC
CDR3: CASSESWLASYNEQFF

size: .
V: TRBV12-3/TRBV12-4
D: .
J: TRBJ2-1
DNA: TGTGCCAGCAGTTTAGAGGGGACCCAGTTCTTC
CDR3: CASSLEGTQFF

size: .
V: TRBV20-1
D: .
J: TRBJ2-1
DNA: TGCAGTGCTAGTATTCTAGTCTACAATGAGCAGTTCTTC
CDR3: CSASILVYNEQFF

size: .
V: TRBV4-2
D: .
J: TRBJ2-6
DNA: TGTGCCAGCAGCCAAGATCAGACGGGCAGCTCTGGGGCCAACGTCCTGACTTTC
CDR3: CASSQDQTGSSGANVLTF

size: few
V: TRBV10-2
D: .
J: TRBJ1-3
DNA: TGCGCCAGCAGTGGTGGGACACACACTGGAAACACCATATATTTT
CDR3: CASSGGTHTGNTIYF

size: .
V: TRBV4-1
D: TRBD1
J: TRBJ1-6
DNA: TGCGCCATCCGGGACAGGGGGCTGTTTAGCCGTTGGTACGCCCTCCACTTT
CDR3: CAIRDRGLFSRWYALHF

size: once
V: TRBV3-1/TRBV3-2
D: TRBD2
J: TRBJ2-7
DNA: TGTGCCAGCAGCCAAGAATGGACTAGCGGGGGTGGATCCTACGAGCAGTACTTC
CDR3: CASSQEWTSGGGSYEQYF

size: .
V: TRBV10-1
D: .
J: TRBJ2-3
DNA: TGCGCCAGCAGTGCCCCAGGGAGCGAAAATACGCAGTATTTT
CDR3: CASSAPGSENTQYF

size: .
V: TRBV2
D: .
J: TRBJ2-3
DNA: TGTGCCAGCAGTGAAACCCCTCGCGGCCCAGATACGCAGTATTTT
CDR3: CASSETPRGPDTQYF

size: .
V: TRBV5-4
D: TRBD1
J: TRBJ2-1
DNA: TGTGCCAGCAGCTTTATAGGGCATTTTACAGGGGCCAATGAGCAGTTCTTC
CDR3: CASSFIGHFTGANEQFF

size: .
V: TRBV2
D: .
J: TRBJ1-2
DNA: TGTGCCAGCAGTGAGATGGCGGGGCAGCTCCTTGGCTATGGCTACACCTTC
CDR3: CASSEMAGQLLGYGYTF

size: .
V: TRBV3-1/TRBV3-2
D: TRBD2
J: TRBJ2-3
DNA: TGTGCCACCGAGCGGGGGGATACGCAGTATTTT
CDR3: CATERGDTQYF

size: .
V: TRBV7-8
D: .
J: TRBJ2-5
DNA: TGTGCCAGCAGCCTAACCGGGCCCCAAGAGACCCAGTACTTC
CDR3: CASSLTGPQETQYF

size: .
V: TRBV9
D: TRBD1
J: TRBJ1-3
DNA: TGTGCCAGCAGCGCCTGGGACAGCTCTGGAAACACCATATATTTT
CDR3: CASSAWDSSGNTIYF